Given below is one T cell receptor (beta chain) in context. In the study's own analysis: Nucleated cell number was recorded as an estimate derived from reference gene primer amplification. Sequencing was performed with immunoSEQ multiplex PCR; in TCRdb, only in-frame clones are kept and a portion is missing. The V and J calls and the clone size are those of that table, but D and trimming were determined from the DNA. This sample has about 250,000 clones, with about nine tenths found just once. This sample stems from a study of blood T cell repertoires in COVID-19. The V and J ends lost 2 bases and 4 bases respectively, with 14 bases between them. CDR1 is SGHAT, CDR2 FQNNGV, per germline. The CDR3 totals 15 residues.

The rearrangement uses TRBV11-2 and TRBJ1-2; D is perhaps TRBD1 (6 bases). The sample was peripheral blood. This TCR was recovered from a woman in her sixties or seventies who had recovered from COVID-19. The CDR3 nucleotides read TGTGCCAGCAGCTTAAACCGGGACATGACCTATGGCTACACCTTC. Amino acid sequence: CASSLNRDMTYGYTF.